This TCR beta chain was sequenced during a study of early T cells in non-severe SARS-CoV-2 infection. Study information: Unsorted whole blood bulk RNA was sequenced, with unpaired chains.

Overall study results and limits: VDJdb matching, biased toward anti-spike CD8 responses, missed private and CD4 specificities.

This CDR3 is built from 16 residues. Germline-derived CDR1 and CDR2 are DFQATT and SNEGSKA (reference sequence). The V segment lost 4 bases and the J segment 5 bases; nucleotides outside the gene matches: 12. The protocol attached unique molecular identifiers to individual cDNA molecules. TCRdb recomputed calls from the 5' RACE reads with MiXCR, one row per CDR3 protein. The sample has about 99,000 distinct CDR3 sequences, roughly 17% seen once. Regarding this clonotype: Its antigen is unidentified.

This chain links TRBV20-1 with TRBJ2-7, with TRBD1 matching 12 bases. The receptor was isolated from an adult who was a healthcare worker with PCR-confirmed SARS-CoV-2 infection or an uninfected control (not recorded which). The sample taken for sequencing was whole blood. This CDR3 is CSAKIPPGQGADEQYF. The CDR3 DNA reads TGCAGTGCTAAGATACCGCCGGGACAGGGGGCGGACGAGCAGTACTTC.